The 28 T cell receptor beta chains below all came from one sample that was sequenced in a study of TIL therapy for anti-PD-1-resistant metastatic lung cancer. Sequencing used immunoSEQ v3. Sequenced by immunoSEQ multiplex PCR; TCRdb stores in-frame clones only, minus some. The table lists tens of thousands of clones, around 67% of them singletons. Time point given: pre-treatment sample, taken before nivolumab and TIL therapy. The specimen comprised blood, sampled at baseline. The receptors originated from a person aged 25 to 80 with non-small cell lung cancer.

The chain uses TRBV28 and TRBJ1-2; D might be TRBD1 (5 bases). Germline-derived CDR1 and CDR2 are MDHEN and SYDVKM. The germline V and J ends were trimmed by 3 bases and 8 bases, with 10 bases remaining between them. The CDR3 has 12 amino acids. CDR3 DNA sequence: TGTGCCAGCAGTTTGGAGGGGAGGGGCTACACCTTC. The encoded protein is CASSLEGRGYTF.

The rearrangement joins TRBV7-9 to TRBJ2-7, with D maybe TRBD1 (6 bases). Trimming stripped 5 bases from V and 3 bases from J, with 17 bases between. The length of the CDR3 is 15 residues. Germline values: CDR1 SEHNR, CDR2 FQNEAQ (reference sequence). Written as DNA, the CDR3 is TGTGCCAGCAGCCCCAGGGGTGGGCAGGGCTACGAGCAGTACTTC. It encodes CASSPRGGQGYEQYF.

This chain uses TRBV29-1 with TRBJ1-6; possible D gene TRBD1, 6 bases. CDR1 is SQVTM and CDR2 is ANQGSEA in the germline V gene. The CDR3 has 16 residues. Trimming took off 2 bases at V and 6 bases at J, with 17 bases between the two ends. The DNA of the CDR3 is TGCAGCGTTGAAACCCCGGGAGGACAGTTTAATTCACCCCTCCACTTT. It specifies CSVETPGGQFNSPLHF.

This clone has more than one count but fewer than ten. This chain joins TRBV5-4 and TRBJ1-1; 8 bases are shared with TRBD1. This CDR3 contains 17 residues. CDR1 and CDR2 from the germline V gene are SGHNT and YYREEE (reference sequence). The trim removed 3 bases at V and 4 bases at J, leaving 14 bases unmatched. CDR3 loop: CASSSDTRTGRITEAFF. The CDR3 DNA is TGTGCCAGCAGCTCCGATACGAGGACAGGGAGAATCACTGAAGCTTTCTTT. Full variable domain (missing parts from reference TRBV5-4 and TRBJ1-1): ETGVTQSPTHLIKTRGQQVTLRCSSQSGHNTVSWYQQALGQGPQFIFQYYREEENGRGNFPPRFSGLQFPNYSSELNVNALELDDSALYLCASSSDTRTGRITEAFFGQGTRLTVV.

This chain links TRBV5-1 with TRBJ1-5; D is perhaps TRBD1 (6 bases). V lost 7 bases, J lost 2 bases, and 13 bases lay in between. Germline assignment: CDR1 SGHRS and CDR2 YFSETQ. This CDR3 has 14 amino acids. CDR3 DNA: TGCGCCAGCCAACAGGGTCAGGGCAATCAGCCCCAGCATTTT. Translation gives CASQQGQGNQPQHF.

This chain's CDR3 is CASSYPQGMNTEAFF. CDR3 DNA: TGTGCCAGCAGCTACCCCCAGGGAATGAACACTGAAGCTTTCTTT. The rearrangement joins TRBV7-3 to TRBJ1-1; possible D gene TRBD1, 5 bases. Germline-derived CDR1 and CDR2 are SGHTA and FQGTGA. V was trimmed by 4 bases and J by 0 bases, leaving 12 bases between them. The length of the CDR3 is 15 residues. The full variable domain, in which reference TRBV7-3 and TRBJ1-1 provide the parts outside the CDR3, is GAGVSQTPSNKVTEKGKYVELRCDPISGHTALYWYRQSLGQGPEFLIYFQGTGAADDSGLPNDRFFAVRPEGSVSTLKIQRTERGDSAVYLCASSYPQGMNTEAFFGQGTRLTVV.

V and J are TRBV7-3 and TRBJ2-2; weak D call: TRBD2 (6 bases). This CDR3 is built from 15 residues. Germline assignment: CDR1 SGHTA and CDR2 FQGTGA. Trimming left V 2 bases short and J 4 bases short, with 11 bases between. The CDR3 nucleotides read TGTGCCAGCAGCTTATTAGGAGGGACCACCGGGGAGCTGTTTTTT. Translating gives CASSLLGGTTGELFF.

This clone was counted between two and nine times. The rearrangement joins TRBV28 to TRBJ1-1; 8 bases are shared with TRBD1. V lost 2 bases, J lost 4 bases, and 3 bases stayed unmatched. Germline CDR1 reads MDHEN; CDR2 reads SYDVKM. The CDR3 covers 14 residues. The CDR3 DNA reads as TGTGCCAGCAGTTTAGGACAGGGAGGCACTGAAGCTTTCTTT. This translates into CASSLGQGGTEAFF.

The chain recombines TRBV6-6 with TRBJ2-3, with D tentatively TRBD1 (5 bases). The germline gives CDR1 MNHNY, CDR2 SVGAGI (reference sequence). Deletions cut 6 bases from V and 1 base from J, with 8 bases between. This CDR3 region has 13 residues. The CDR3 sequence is CASSRDGTDTQYF. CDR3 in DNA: TGTGCCAGCAGCAGGGATGGCACAGATACGCAGTATTTT.

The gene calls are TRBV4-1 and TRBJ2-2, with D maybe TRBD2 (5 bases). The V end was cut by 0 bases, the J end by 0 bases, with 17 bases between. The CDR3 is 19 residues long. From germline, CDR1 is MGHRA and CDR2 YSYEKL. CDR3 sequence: CASSQDPVEGVANTGELFF. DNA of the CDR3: TGCGCCAGCAGCCAAGATCCTGTCGAGGGAGTCGCGAACACCGGGGAGCTGTTTTTT.

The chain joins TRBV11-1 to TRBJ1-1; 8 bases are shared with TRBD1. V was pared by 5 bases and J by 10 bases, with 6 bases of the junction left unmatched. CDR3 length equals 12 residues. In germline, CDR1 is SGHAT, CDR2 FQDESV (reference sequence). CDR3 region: CASSEGQDRAFF. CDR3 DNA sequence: TGTGCCAGCAGCGAGGGACAGGATAGAGCTTTCTTT.

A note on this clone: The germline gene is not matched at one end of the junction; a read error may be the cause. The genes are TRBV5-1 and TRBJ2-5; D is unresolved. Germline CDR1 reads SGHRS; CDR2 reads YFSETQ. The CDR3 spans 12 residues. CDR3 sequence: CASRLVGETQYF. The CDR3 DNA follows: TGCGCCAGCAGATTGGTGGGAGAGACCCAGTACTTC.

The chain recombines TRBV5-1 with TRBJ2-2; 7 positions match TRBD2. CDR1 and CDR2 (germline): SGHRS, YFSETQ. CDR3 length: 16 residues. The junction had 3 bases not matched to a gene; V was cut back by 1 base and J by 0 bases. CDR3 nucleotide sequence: TGCGCCAGCAGCTTGAGACTAGCACCGAACACCGGGGAGCTGTTTTTT. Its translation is CASSLRLAPNTGELFF.

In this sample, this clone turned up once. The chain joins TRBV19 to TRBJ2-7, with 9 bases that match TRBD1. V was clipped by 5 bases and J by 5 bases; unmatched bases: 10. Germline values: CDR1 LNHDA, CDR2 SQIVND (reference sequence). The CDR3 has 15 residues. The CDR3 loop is CASSRFGQGQDEQYF. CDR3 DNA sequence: TGTGCCAGTAGTCGATTTGGACAGGGGCAGGACGAGCAGTACTTC.

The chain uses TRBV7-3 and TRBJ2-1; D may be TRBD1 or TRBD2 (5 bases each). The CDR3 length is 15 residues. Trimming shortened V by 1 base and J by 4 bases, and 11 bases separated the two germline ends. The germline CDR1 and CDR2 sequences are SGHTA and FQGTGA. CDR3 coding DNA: TGTGCCAGCAGCTTAAAGGGACCCCCATACAATGAGCAGTTCTTC. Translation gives CASSLKGPPYNEQFF.

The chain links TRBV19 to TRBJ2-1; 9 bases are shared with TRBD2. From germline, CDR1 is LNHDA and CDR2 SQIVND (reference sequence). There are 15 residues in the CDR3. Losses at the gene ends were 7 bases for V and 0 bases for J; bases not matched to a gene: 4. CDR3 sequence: CASTLSGSSYNEQFF. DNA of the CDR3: TGTGCCAGTACTCTTAGCGGGAGCTCCTACAATGAGCAGTTCTTC.

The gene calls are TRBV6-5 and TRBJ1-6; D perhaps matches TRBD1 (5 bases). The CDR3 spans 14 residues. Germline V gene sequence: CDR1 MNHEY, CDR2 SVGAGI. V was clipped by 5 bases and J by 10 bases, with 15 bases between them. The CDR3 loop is CASSTTRAGSPLHF. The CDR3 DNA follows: TGTGCCAGCAGTACCACTCGTGCAGGGTCACCCCTCCACTTT.

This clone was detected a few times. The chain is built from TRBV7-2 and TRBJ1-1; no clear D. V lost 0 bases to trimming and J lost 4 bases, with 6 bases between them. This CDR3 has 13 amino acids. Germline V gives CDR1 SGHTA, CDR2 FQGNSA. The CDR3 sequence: CASSLARGTEAFF. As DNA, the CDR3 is TGTGCCAGCAGCTTAGCCCGGGGCACTGAAGCTTTCTTT.

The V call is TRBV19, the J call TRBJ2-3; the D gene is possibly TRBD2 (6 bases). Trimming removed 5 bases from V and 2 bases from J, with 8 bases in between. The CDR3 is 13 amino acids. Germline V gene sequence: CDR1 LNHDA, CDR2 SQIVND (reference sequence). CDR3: CASSGRYTDTQYF. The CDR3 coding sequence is TGTGCCAGTAGTGGGAGGTACACAGATACGCAGTATTTT.

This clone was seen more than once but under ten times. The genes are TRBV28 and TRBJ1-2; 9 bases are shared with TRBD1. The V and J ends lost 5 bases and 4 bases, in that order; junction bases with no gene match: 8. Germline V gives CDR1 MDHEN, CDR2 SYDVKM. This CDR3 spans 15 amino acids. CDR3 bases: TGTGCCAGCAGTCCTCCCCGACAGGGGGGCTATGGCTACACCTTC. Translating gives CASSPPRQGGYGYTF.

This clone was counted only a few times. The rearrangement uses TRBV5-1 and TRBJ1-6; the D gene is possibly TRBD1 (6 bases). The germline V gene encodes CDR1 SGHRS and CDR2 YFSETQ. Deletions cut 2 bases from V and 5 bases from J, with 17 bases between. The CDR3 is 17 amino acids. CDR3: CASSLPSGTTDNSPLHF. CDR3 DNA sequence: TGCGCCAGCAGCTTACCATCCGGGACAACGGATAATTCACCCCTCCACTTT.

Here the CDR3 reads CASSLVTGTAANYGYTF. The DNA of the CDR3 is TGTGCCAGCAGCTTAGTTACCGGGACAGCAGCTAACTATGGCTACACCTTC. V and J are TRBV7-9 and TRBJ1-2; 7 bases agree with TRBD1. V lost 1 base to trimming and J lost 0 bases; unmatched junction nucleotides: 8. Looked up from germline, CDR1 is SEHNR and CDR2 is FQNEAQ (reference sequence). The CDR3 is 17 residues long.

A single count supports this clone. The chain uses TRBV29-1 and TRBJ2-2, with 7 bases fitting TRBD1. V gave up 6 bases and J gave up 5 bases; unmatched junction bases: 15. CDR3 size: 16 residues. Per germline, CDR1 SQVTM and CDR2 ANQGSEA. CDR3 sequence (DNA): TGCAGCGTAAGAGATGAAGACAGGGTTGAAACCGGGGAGCTGTTTTTT. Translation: CSVRDEDRVETGELFF.

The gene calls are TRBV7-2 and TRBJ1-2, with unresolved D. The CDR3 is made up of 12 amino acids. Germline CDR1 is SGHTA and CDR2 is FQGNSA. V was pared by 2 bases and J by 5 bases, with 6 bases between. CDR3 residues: CASSLTTYGYTF. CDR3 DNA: TGTGCCAGCAGCTTAACGACGTATGGCTACACCTTC.

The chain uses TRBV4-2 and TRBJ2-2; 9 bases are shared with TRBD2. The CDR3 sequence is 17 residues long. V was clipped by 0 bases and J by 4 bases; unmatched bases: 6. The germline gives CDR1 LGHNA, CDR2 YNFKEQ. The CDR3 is CASSQDRGGVTTGELFF. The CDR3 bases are TGTGCCAGCAGCCAAGACCGCGGGGGGGTGACCACCGGGGAGCTGTTTTTT.

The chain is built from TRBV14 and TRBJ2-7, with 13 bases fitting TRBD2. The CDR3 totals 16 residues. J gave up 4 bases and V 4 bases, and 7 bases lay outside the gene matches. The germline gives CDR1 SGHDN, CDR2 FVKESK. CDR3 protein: CASSLGLAGAWYEQYF. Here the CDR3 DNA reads TGTGCCAGCAGCCTCGGACTAGCGGGAGCGTGGTACGAGCAGTACTTC.

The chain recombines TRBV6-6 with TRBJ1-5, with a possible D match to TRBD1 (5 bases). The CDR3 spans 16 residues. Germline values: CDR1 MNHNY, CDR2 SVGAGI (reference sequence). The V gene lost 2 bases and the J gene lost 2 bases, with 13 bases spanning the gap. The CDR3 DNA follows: TGTGCCAGCAGTTACCCCAGGGAGGGTGGCAATCAGCCCCAGCATTTT. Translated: CASSYPREGGNQPQHF.

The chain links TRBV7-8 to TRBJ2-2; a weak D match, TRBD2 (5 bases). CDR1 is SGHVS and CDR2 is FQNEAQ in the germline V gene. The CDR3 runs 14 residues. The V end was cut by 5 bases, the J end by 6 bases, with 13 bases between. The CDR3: CASSPGPGAGELFF. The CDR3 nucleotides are TGTGCCAGCAGCCCAGGACCCGGGGCCGGGGAGCTGTTTTTT.